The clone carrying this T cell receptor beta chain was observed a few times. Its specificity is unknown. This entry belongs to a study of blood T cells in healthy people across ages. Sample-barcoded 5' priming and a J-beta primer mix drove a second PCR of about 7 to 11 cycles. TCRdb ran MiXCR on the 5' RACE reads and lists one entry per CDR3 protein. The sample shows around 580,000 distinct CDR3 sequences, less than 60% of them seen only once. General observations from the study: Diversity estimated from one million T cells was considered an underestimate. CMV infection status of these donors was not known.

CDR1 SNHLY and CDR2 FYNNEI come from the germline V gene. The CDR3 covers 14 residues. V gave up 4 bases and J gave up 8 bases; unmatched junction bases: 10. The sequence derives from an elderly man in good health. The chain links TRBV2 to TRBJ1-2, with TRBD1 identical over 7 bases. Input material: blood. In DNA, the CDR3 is TGTGCCAGCAGTGTTCAGGAAGGGGGCAGCGGCTACACCTTC. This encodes CASSVQEGGSGYTF. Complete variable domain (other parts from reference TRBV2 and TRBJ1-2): EPEVTQTPSHQVTQMGQEVILRCVPISNHLYFYWYRQILGQKVEFLVSFYNNEISEKSEIFDDQFSVERPDGSNFTLKIRSTKLEDSAMYFCASSVQEGGSGYTFGSGTRLTVV.